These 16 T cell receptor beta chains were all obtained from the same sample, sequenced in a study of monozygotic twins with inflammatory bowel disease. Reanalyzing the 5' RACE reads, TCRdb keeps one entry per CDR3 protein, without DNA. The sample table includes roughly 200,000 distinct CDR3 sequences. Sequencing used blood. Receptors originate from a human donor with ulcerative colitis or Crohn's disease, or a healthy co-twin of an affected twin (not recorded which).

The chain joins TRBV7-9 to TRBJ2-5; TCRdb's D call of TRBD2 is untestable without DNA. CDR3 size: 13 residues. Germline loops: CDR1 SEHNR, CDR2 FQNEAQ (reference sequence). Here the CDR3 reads CASSPGTQETQYF.

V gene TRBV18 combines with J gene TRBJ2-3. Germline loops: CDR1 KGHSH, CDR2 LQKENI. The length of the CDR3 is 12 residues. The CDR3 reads CASSTDTDTQYF.

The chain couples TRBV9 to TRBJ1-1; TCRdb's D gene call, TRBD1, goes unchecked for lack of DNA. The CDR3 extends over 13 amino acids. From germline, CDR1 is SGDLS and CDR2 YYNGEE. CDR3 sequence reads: CASSRDRVWPAFF.

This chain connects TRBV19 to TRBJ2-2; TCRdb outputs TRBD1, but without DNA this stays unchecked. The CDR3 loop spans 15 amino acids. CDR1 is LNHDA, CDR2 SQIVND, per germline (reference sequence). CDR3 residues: CASSRQGRNTGELFF.

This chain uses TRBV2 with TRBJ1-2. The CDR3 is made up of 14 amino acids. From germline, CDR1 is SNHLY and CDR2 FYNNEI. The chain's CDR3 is CASRIAGATYGYTF.

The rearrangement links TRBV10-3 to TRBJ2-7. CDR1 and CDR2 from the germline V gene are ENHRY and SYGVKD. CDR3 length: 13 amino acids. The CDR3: CAISDQVSYEQYF.

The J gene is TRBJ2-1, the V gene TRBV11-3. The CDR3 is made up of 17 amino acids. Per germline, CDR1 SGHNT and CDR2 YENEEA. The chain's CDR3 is CASSLDSSWKGYNEQFF.

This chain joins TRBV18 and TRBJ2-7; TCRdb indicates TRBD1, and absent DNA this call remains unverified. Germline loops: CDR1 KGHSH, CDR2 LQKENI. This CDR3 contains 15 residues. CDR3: CASSPGRDRAYEQYF. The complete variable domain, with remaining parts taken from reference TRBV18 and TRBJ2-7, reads NAGVMQNPRHLVRRRGQEARLRCSPMKGHSHVYWYRQLPEEGLKFMVYLQKENIIDESGMPKERFSAEFPKEGPSILRIQQVVRGDSAAYFCASSPGRDRAYEQYFGPGTRLTVT.

The CDR3 protein is CASSLGPWQDNYGYTF. The rearrangement links TRBV5-5 to TRBJ1-2; the D call from TCRdb, TRBD1, cannot be confirmed without DNA. The CDR3 sequence is 16 residues long. The germline V gene has CDR1 SGHKS and CDR2 YYEKEE (reference sequence).

CDR3 loop: CASSPPPTVGNEKLFF. V and J are TRBV7-9 and TRBJ1-4; TCRdb's D call, TRBD1, is unchecked because there is no DNA. The CDR3 has 16 residues. Germline values: CDR1 SEHNR, CDR2 FQNEAQ (reference sequence).

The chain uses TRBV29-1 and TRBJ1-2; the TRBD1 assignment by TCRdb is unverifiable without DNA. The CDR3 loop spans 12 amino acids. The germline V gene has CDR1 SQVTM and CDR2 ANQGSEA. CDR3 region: CSVESPGDGYTF.

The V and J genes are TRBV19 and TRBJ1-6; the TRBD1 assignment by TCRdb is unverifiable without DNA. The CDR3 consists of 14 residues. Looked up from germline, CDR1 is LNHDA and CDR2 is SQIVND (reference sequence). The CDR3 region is CASKTTAFNSPLHF.

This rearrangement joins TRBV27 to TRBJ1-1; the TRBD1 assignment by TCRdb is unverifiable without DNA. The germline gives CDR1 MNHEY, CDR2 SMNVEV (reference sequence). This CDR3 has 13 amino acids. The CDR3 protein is CASSLRDPQFLFF.

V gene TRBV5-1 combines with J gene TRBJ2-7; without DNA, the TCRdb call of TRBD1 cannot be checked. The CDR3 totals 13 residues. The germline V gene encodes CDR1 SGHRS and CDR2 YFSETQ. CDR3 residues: CASSPDPRREQYF.

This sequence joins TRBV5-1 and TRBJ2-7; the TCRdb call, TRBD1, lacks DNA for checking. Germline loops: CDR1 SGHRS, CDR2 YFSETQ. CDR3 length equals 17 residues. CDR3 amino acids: CASSPWGRGKESYEQYF.

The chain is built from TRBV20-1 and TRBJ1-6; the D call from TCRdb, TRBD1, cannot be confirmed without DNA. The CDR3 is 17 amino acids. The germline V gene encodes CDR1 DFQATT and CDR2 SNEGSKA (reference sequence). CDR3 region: CSAVRNREVSYNSPLHF.